This record concerns one T cell receptor (beta chain) sequence. Per the germline V gene, CDR1 is MDHEN and CDR2 is SYDVKM. V was pared by 8 bases and J by 1 base, with 19 bases between. The CDR3 extends over 16 amino acids. TCRdb's copy holds only in-frame clones and misses some; the assay was immunoSEQ multiplex PCR. The repertoire holds 130,000 or so clones, 80% to 90% seen once, with under 4% in the top ten. These data come from a study of T cell responses to AZD1222 COVID-19 vaccine. This receptor was taken from an adult in good health. This rearrangement joins TRBV28 to TRBJ2-3; D not resolved. The source material was peripheral blood, sampled on day 0 of AZD1222 vaccination. This CDR3 reads CASCSQAPGGTDTQYF. CDR3 coding DNA: TGTGCCAGCTGCAGTCAGGCTCCTGGGGGCACAGATACGCAGTATTTT.